The next 19 T cell receptor beta chains were all read from a single sample in a study of cytomegalovirus exposure and HLA in healthy donors. The PCR ran on 60 Vbeta and 13 Jbeta primers. Libraries were prepared by immunoSEQ multiplex PCR; TCRdb keeps only in-frame clonotypes and omits some of them. The sample lists 150,000 to 200,000 clones; roughly 85% were seen once. Input material: PBMCs. The receptors shown here come from a woman between 40 and 55 years old in good health and CMV-seronegative.

This chain joins TRBV6-1 and TRBJ1-5; tentative D call: TRBD1 (6 bases). Trimming took 4 bases from V and 5 from J, leaving 15 bases between them. The CDR3 is 15 amino acids. Germline CDR1 MNHNS, CDR2 SASEGT. The CDR3 coding sequence is TGTGCCAGCAGTGCTGGACAGAGGCGGGATCAGCCCCAGCATTTT. It translates to CASSAGQRRDQPQHF.

The V gene is TRBV5-5, the J gene TRBJ1-6, with 8 nucleotides matching TRBD1. The CDR3 sequence is 15 residues long. The germline CDR1 and CDR2 sequences are SGHKS and YYEKEE (reference sequence). J gave up 9 bases and V 0 bases, and 5 bases lay outside the gene matches. The CDR3 DNA sequence: TGTGCCAGCAGCTTGGACACAGGGGGGTTTTCACCCCTCCACTTT. It translates to CASSLDTGGFSPLHF.

The V call is TRBV4-1, the J call TRBJ2-1; TRBD2 might be the D (5 bases). Trimming removed 0 bases at V and 9 bases at J, with 21 bases between. The CDR3 length is 17 residues. Germline values: CDR1 MGHRA, CDR2 YSYEKL. The DNA for the CDR3 is TGCGCCAGCAGCCAAGATCCTCCGGGAACCTTAGAATCTGAGCAGTTCTTC. It yields the protein CASSQDPPGTLESEQFF.

The CDR3 DNA reads as TGTGCCAGCAGCTTAGTTCTCAGGGTGAGTTCCTACAATGAGCAGTTCTTC. Encoded protein: CASSLVLRVSSYNEQFF. The V and J genes are TRBV7-2 and TRBJ2-1; weak D call: TRBD1 (5 bases). The CDR3 covers 17 residues. Germline V gene data show CDR1 as SGHTA and CDR2 as FQGNSA. Trimming removed 1 base from V and 1 base from J, with 14 bases in between. The full variable domain, in which reference TRBV7-2 and TRBJ2-1 provide the parts outside the CDR3, is GAGVSQSPSNKVTEKGKDVELRCDPISGHTALYWYRQSLGQGLEFLIYFQGNSAPDKSGLPSDRFSAERTGGSVSTLTIQRTQQEDSAVYLCASSLVLRVSSYNEQFFGPGTRLTVL.

The V gene is TRBV6-6, the J gene TRBJ1-4; D is unresolved. The ends were cut back, 5 bases at V and 8 bases at J, with 6 bases in the middle. The CDR3 is 11 amino acids. The germline gives CDR1 MNHNY, CDR2 SVGAGI (reference sequence). The CDR3 region has the DNA TGTGCCAGCAGTCCTTTAGAAAAACTGTTTTTT. Protein: CASSPLEKLFF.

This rearrangement joins TRBV5-4 to TRBJ1-2; tentatively, D is TRBD1 (6 bases). The V end lost 3 bases, the J end lost 4 bases, and 22 bases lay between the germline ends. The CDR3 is made up of 17 amino acids. The germline V gene encodes CDR1 SGHNT and CDR2 YYREEE (reference sequence). The CDR3 bases are TGTGCCAGCAGCTCCAAAAAACAGGGCCTTGGTCCCTATGGCTACACCTTC. This sequence encodes CASSSKKQGLGPYGYTF.

This clone was counted a few times. V and J are TRBV6-1 and TRBJ1-3; 9 bases align to TRBD1. There are 13 residues in the CDR3. Germline CDR1 and CDR2: MNHNS and SASEGT. J gave up 4 bases and V 5 bases, and 0 bases lay outside the gene matches. CDR3 residues: CASSTGGGNTIYF. For the CDR3, the DNA is TGTGCCAGCAGTACAGGGGGCGGAAACACCATATATTTT.

The gene calls are TRBV6-1 and TRBJ2-1; 8 nucleotides match TRBD2. V trimming: 2 bases; J trimming: 4 bases; junction bases outside the gene matches: 1. From germline, CDR1 is MNHNS and CDR2 SASEGT. The CDR3 runs 14 residues. The CDR3 here is CASSETSGYNEQFF. The CDR3 DNA reads as TGTGCCAGCAGTGAAACTAGCGGATACAATGAGCAGTTCTTC.

This clone has only a few counts. This chain connects TRBV7-2 to TRBJ2-7, with D hard to call. The CDR3 totals 13 residues. V dropped 4 bases and J dropped 9 bases, with 16 bases sitting between them. Germline V lookup: CDR1 SGHTA, CDR2 FQGNSA. This chain's CDR3 is CASSSEASLVQYF. CDR3 DNA sequence: TGTGCCAGCAGCTCCGAGGCTAGTTTGGTGCAGTACTTC. The full variable domain, rest sourced from reference TRBV7-2 and TRBJ2-7, is GAGVSQSPSNKVTEKGKDVELRCDPISGHTALYWYRQSLGQGLEFLIYFQGNSAPDKSGLPSDRFSAERTGGSVSTLTIQRTQQEDSAVYLCASSSEASLVQYFGPGTRLTVT.

This chain connects TRBV6-6 to TRBJ2-1; TRBD1 matches 10 bases. This CDR3 contains 16 residues. V trimming: 0 bases; J trimming: 8 bases; junction bases outside the gene matches: 7. Germline CDR1 reads MNHNY; CDR2 reads SVGAGI (reference sequence). CDR3 in amino acids: CASSYSRGQGFDEQFF. As DNA, the CDR3 is TGTGCCAGCAGTTACTCGAGGGGACAGGGGTTTGATGAGCAGTTCTTC.

The rearrangement uses TRBV6-1 and TRBJ1-1; unclear D gene. The CDR3 is 14 amino acids. V lost 7 bases to trimming and J lost 1 base, with 13 bases between them. Germline CDR1 is MNHNS and CDR2 is SASEGT. The CDR3 here is CASTLLVRNTEAFF. The CDR3 region has the DNA TGTGCCAGCACCCTTTTGGTTAGGAACACTGAAGCTTTCTTT.

This clone came up a few times. The chain joins TRBV5-1 to TRBJ2-1; 9 nucleotides agree with TRBD2. This CDR3 comprises 16 residues. The V segment lost 0 bases and the J segment 4 bases; nucleotides outside the gene matches: 5. Germline values: CDR1 SGHRS, CDR2 YFSETQ. CDR3 protein: CASSLESSGGYNEQFF. Written as DNA, the CDR3 is TGCGCCAGCAGCTTGGAGAGCAGCGGGGGGTACAATGAGCAGTTCTTC.

J is TRBJ1-2 and V is TRBV19, with 7 bases that match TRBD1. CDR3 size: 14 residues. V shed 4 bases and J 3 bases; nucleotides not matched to a gene: 5. The germline CDR1 and CDR2 sequences are LNHDA and SQIVND (reference sequence). CDR3 loop: CASSSSGTDYGYTF. CDR3 nucleotide sequence: TGTGCCAGTAGTAGTTCCGGGACAGACTATGGCTACACCTTC.

As DNA, the CDR3 is TGCGCCAGCAGCACCGGACTCCCTGGGGATACGCAGTATTTT. This translates into CASSTGLPGDTQYF. V gene TRBV5-1 combines with J gene TRBJ2-3; TRBD2 might be the D (5 bases). Trimming removed 4 bases from V and 6 bases from J, with 15 bases in between. CDR3 length equals 14 residues. The germline CDR1 and CDR2 sequences are SGHRS and YFSETQ.

This chain links TRBV9 with TRBJ2-2; TRBD1 matches 7 bases. V was clipped by 0 bases and J by 5 bases; unmatched bases: 4. CDR1 and CDR2 (germline): SGDLS, YYNGEE. The CDR3 runs to 15 residues. Here the CDR3 DNA reads TGTGCCAGCAGCGTAGGGGGACAGCTAACCGGGGAGCTGTTTTTT. Amino acids: CASSVGGQLTGELFF.

The chain has TRBV30 and TRBJ2-5, with D tentatively TRBD2 (6 bases). The assigned J gene may be wrong: the sequence end matches TRBJ2-7 better. Germline assignment: CDR1 GTSNPN and CDR2 SVGIG (reference sequence). The CDR3 totals 12 residues. The CDR3 sequence: CAWSSGGYEQYF. The CDR3 nucleotides read TGTGCCTGGAGTTCTGGGGGGTACGAGCAGTACTTC.

The rearrangement links TRBV7-9 to TRBJ1-2, with D perhaps TRBD1 (6 bases). Trimming took off 5 bases at V and 3 bases at J, with 10 bases between the two ends. The CDR3 consists of 13 residues. Looked up from germline, CDR1 is SEHNR and CDR2 is FQNEAQ (reference sequence). The CDR3, as DNA: TGTGCCAGCAGCATCGACAGGTACTATGGCTACACCTTC. This codes for CASSIDRYYGYTF. The full variable domain, in which reference TRBV7-9 and TRBJ1-2 provide the parts outside the CDR3, is DTGVSQNPRHKITKRGQNVTFRCDPISEHNRLYWYRQTLGQGPEFLTYFQNEAQLEKSRLLSDRFSAERPKGSFSTLEIQRTEQGDSAMYLCASSIDRYYGYTFGSGTRLTVV.

This clone was counted a few times. The chain joins TRBV7-9 to TRBJ1-1; D possibly corresponds to TRBD1 (5 bases). The V and J ends lost 1 base and 0 bases respectively, with 9 bases between them. The CDR3 covers 15 residues. Per the germline V gene, CDR1 is SEHNR and CDR2 is FQNEAQ (reference sequence). This CDR3 reads CASSLDGAMNTEAFF. CDR3 DNA: TGTGCCAGCAGCTTAGATGGGGCTATGAACACTGAAGCTTTCTTT.

This chain uses TRBV28 with TRBJ2-7; TRBD1 agrees at 12 bases. V was clipped by 4 bases and J by 3 bases; unmatched bases: 4. The length of the CDR3 is 15 residues. Germline V gives CDR1 MDHEN, CDR2 SYDVKM. The CDR3 DNA reads as TGTGCCAGCAGTTCCGGGACAGGGGGCTTCTACGAGCAGTACTTC. The encoded protein is CASSSGTGGFYEQYF.